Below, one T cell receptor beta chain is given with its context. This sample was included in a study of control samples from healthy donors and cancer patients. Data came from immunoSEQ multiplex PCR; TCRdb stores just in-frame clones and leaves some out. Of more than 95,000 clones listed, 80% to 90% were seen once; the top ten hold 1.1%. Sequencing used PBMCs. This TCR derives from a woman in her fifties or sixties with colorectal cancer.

For the CDR3, the DNA is TGTGCCACCAGCGTGGGGACAGCAAATTACGAGCAGTACTTC. As protein: CATSVGTANYEQYF. This rearrangement joins TRBV15 to TRBJ2-7, with 7 bases aligning to TRBD1. In germline, CDR1 is LNHNV, CDR2 YYDKDF (reference sequence). The CDR3 loop spans 14 amino acids. V trimming: 5 bases; J trimming: 4 bases; junction bases outside the gene matches: 8. The full variable domain, in which reference TRBV15 and TRBJ2-7 provide the parts outside the CDR3, is DAMVIQNPRYQVTQFGKPVTLSCSQTLNHNVMYWYQQKSSQAPKLLFHYYDKDFNNEADTPDNFQSRRPNTSFCFLDIRSPGLGDTAMYLCATSVGTANYEQYFGPGTRLTVT.